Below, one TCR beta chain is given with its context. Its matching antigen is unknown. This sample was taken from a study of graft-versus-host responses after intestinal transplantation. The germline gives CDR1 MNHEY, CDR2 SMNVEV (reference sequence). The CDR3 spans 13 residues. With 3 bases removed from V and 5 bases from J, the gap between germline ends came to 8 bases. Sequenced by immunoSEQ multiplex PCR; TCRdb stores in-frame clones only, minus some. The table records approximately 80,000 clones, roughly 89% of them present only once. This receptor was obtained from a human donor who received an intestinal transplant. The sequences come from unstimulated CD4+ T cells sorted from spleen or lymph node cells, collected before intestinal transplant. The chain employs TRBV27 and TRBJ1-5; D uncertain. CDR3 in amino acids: CASSLRLDQPQHF. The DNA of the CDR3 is TGTGCCAGCAGTTTGAGGTTGGATCAGCCCCAGCATTTT.